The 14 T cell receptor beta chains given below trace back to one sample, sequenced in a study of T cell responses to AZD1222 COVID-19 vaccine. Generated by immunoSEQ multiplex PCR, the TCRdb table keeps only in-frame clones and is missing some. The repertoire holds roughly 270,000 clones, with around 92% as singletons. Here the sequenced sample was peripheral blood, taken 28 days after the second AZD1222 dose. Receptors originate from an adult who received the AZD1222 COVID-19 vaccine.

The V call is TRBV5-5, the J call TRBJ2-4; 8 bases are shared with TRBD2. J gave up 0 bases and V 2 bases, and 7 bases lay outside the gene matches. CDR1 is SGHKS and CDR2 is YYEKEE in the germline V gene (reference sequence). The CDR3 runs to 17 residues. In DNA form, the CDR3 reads TGTGCCAGCAGCTTTGGCCGGGAGGGAGTAGCCAAAAACATTCAGTACTTC. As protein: CASSFGREGVAKNIQYF.

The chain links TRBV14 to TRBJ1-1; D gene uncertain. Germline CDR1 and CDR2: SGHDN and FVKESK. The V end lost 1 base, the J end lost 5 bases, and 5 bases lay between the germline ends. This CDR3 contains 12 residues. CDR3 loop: CASSQGVTEAFF. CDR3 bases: TGTGCCAGCAGCCAAGGGGTGACTGAAGCTTTCTTT.

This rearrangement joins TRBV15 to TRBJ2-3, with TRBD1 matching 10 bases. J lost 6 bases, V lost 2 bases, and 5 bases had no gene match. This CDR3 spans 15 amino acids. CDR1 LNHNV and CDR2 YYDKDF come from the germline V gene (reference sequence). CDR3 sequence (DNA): TGTGCCACCAGCAGAAGACAGGGGGCAGGGGATACGCAGTATTTT. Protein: CATSRRQGAGDTQYF.

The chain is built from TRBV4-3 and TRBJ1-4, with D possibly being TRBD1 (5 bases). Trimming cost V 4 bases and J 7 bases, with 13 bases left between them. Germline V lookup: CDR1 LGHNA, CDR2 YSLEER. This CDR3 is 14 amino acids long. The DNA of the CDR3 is TGCGCCAGCAGCCGGGACTCCGGAGGTGAAAAACTGTTTTTT. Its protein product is CASSRDSGGEKLFF.

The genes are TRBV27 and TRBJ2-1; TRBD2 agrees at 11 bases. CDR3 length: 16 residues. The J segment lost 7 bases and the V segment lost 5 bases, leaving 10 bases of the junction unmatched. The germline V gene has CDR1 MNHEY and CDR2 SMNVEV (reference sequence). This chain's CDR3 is CASSPALAGGWNEQFF. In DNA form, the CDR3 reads TGTGCCAGCAGTCCCGCCCTAGCGGGGGGCTGGAATGAGCAGTTCTTC.

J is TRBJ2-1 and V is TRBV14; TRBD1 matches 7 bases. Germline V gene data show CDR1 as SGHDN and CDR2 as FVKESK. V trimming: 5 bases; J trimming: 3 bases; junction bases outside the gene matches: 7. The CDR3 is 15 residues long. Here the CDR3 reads CASSKEQGSYNEQFF. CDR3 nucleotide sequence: TGTGCCAGCAGCAAGGAACAGGGGAGCTACAATGAGCAGTTCTTC.

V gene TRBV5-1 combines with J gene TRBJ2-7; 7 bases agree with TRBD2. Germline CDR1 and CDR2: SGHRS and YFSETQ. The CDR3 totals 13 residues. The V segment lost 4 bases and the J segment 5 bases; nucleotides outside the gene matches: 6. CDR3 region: CASSPPRGDEQYF. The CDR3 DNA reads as TGCGCCAGCAGCCCTCCACGGGGGGACGAGCAGTACTTC.

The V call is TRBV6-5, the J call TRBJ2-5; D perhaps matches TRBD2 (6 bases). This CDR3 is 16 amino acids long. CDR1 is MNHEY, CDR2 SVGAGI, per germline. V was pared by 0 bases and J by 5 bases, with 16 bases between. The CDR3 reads CASSYSIRNRGETQYF. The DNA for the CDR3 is TGTGCCAGCAGTTACTCGATCAGGAACCGGGGGGAGACCCAGTACTTC.

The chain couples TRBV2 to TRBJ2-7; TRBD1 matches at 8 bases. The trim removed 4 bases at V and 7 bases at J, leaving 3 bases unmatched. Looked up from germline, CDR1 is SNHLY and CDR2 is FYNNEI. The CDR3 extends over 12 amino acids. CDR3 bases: TGTGCCAGCAGTGGGGACAGGTGGGAGCAGTACTTC. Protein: CASSGDRWEQYF.

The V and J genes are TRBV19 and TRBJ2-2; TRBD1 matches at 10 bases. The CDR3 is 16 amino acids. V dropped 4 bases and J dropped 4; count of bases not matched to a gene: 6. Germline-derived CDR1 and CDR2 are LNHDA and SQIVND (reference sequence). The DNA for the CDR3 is TGTGCCAGTAGTACTCTAGGACAGGGGGGCACCGGGGAGCTGTTTTTT. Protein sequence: CASSTLGQGGTGELFF.

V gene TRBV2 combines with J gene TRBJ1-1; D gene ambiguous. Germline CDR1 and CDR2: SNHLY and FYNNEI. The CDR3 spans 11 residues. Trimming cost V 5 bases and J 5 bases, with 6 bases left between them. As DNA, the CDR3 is TGTGCCAGCAGTTACAGTACTGAAGCTTTCTTT. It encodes CASSYSTEAFF.

For the CDR3, the DNA is TGTGCCTGGAAGAAGGGAGGGGCAGATACGCAGTATTTT. This sequence encodes CAWKKGGADTQYF. V and J are TRBV30 and TRBJ2-3, with TRBD2 matching over 7 bases. Germline values: CDR1 GTSNPN, CDR2 SVGIG (reference sequence). V dropped 4 bases and J dropped 4; count of bases not matched to a gene: 5. The CDR3 has 13 amino acids.

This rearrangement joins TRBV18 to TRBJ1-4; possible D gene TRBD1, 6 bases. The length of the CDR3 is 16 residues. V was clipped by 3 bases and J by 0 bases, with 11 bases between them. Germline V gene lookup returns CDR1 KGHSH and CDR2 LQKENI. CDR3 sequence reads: CASSPTGSATNEKLFF. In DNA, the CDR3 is TGTGCCAGCTCACCGACAGGTTCTGCAACTAATGAAAAACTGTTTTTT.

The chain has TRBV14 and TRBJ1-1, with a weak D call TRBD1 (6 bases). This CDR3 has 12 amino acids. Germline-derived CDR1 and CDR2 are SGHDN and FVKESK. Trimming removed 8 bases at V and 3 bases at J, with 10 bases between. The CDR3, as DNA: TGTGCCAGCGGGGGGCTTTACACTGAAGCTTTCTTT. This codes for CASGGLYTEAFF.